The next 10 T cell receptor beta chains were all read from a single sample in a study of T cells in Graves' hyperthyroidism and ophthalmopathy. The source material, RNA transcripts, was used to amplify TCR beta CDR3 regions. Initially, a first-round RT-PCR of the TCR CDR3 employed the HTBI primer set. TCRdb reanalysed the multiplex PCR reads using MiXCR and keeps one entry per CDR3 protein. Here the sample spans 250,000 to 350,000 distinct CDR3 sequences, about 17% being singletons. The sample comprised blood. The receptors shown here come from a woman in her fifties or sixties with Graves' ophthalmopathy.

The chain uses TRBV6-2 or TRBV6-3 and TRBJ1-1; D may be TRBD1 (5 bases). The CDR3 is 12 residues long. Trimming took off 6 bases at V and 5 bases at J, with 10 bases between the two ends. Per germline, CDR1 MNHEY and CDR2 SVGEGT. CDR3 sequence: CASRDDSTEAFF. CDR3 nucleotides: TGTGCCAGCAGGGATGACAGTACTGAAGCTTTCTTT.

The rearrangement links TRBV19 to TRBJ2-7; D might be TRBD2 (6 bases). Trimming pared 3 bases from V and 1 base from J, leaving 22 bases between. Germline V lookup: CDR1 LNHDA, CDR2 SQIVND (reference sequence). The CDR3 runs 18 residues. CDR3 nucleotides: TGTGCCAGTAGTATTAAACTGTCGGTGGGGGGACCTTCCTACGAGCAGTACTTC. It yields the protein CASSIKLSVGGPSYEQYF. The full variable domain, rest sourced from reference TRBV19 and TRBJ2-7, is DGGITQSPKYLFRKEGQNVTLSCEQNLNHDAMYWYRQDPGQGLRLIYYSQIVNDFQKGDIAEGYSVSREKKESFPLTVTSAQKNPTAFYLCASSIKLSVGGPSYEQYFGPGTRLTVT.

This clonotype has just a few counts. The V call is TRBV12-3 or TRBV12-4, the J call TRBJ2-7, with 8 bases that match TRBD2. The ends lost 1 base at V and 3 bases at J; junction bases unmatched: 11. This CDR3 has 17 residues. As DNA, the CDR3 is TGTGCCAGCAGTTTAGGACCCCAACGGGGGGGCCTCTACGAGCAGTACTTC. Amino acids: CASSLGPQRGGLYEQYF.

The J gene is TRBJ2-5, the V gene TRBV7-9; D gene uncertain. V dropped 4 bases and J dropped 0 bases, with 9 bases sitting between them. The CDR3 covers 14 residues. CDR1 is SEHNR and CDR2 is FQNEAQ in the germline V gene (reference sequence). The CDR3 protein is CASSSQRYQETQYF. In DNA form, the CDR3 reads TGTGCCAGCAGCTCCCAGAGGTACCAAGAGACCCAGTACTTC.

This clonotype was found many times. The J gene is TRBJ1-1, the V gene TRBV7-2; D gene unclear. CDR1 is SGHTA and CDR2 is FQGNSA in the germline V gene. The ends were cut back, 3 bases at V and 4 bases at J, with 15 bases in the middle. The CDR3 spans 15 residues. CDR3 sequence: CASSFQVAVGTEAFF. CDR3 nucleotides: TGTGCCAGCAGCTTCCAGGTGGCTGTGGGCACTGAAGCTTTCTTT.

This clonotype has a count of ten or more. This sequence joins TRBV7-3 and TRBJ2-3; D is possibly TRBD2 (5 bases). CDR3 size: 14 residues. V was pared by 1 base and J by 10 bases, with 15 bases between. In germline, CDR1 is SGHTA, CDR2 FQGTGA. The CDR3 region has the DNA TGTGCCAGCAGCTTAAAGGCTAGCAGCGGTGCGCAGTATTTT. Amino acid sequence: CASSLKASSGAQYF.

This clonotype has ten or more counts. V gene TRBV7-2 combines with J gene TRBJ2-3; maybe TRBD1 (6 bases). Germline CDR1 and CDR2: SGHTA and FQGNSA. CDR3 size: 13 residues. The V end lost 5 bases, the J end lost 6 bases, and 12 bases lay between the germline ends. CDR3 sequence: CASSTNRADTQYF. The CDR3 bases are TGTGCCAGCAGCACCAACAGGGCCGATACGCAGTATTTT. The variable domain in full, with the rest retrieved from reference TRBV7-2 and TRBJ2-3, is GAGVSQSPSNKVTEKGKDVELRCDPISGHTALYWYRQSLGQGLEFLIYFQGNSAPDKSGLPSDRFSAERTGGSVSTLTIQRTQQEDSAVYLCASSTNRADTQYFGPGTRLTVL.

The chain has TRBV19 and TRBJ1-1; D gene ambiguous. Germline V gene lookup returns CDR1 LNHDA and CDR2 SQIVND (reference sequence). The CDR3 sequence is 14 residues long. The germline V and J ends were trimmed by 3 bases and 5 bases, with 13 bases remaining between them. The CDR3 bases are TGTGCCAGTAGTATTGGGGTCATAGGGACTGAAGCTTTCTTT. Protein product: CASSIGVIGTEAFF.

This rearrangement joins TRBV18 to TRBJ2-5; possible D gene TRBD2, 6 bases. Germline CDR1 is KGHSH and CDR2 is LQKENI. V gave up 4 bases and J gave up 2 bases, with 11 bases separating them. The length of the CDR3 is 14 residues. The DNA of the CDR3 is TGTGCCAGCTCACTTACGGCGGGGCAAGAGACCCAGTACTTC. Protein sequence: CASSLTAGQETQYF.

With regard to this clonotype: This could be a read error, since a much larger clone is one nucleotide away. The CDR3 ends on some other residue instead of the conserved phenylalanine or tryptophan, so this is likely a read error. The chain is built from TRBV7-9 and TRBJ2-7, with D maybe TRBD2 (6 bases). Looked up from germline, CDR1 is SEHNR and CDR2 is FQNEAQ (reference sequence). V shed 0 bases and J shed 2 bases, with 11 bases lying between them. The CDR3 is 15 residues long. The CDR3 here is CASSLAGGAPYEQYS. The CDR3 coding sequence is TGTGCCAGCAGCTTAGCCGGGGGAGCTCCCTACGAGCAGTACTCC.